The subject of this entry is one TCR beta chain. The data stem from a study of blood T cell repertoires in COVID-19. Produced via immunoSEQ multiplex PCR; TCRdb's table is partial and in-frame only. This repertoire shows fewer than 65,000 clones, about 86% found once; its top ten account for roughly 1.3%. Germline values: CDR1 SGDLS, CDR2 YYNGEE. After removal of 2 bases from V and 4 bases from J, the junction contained 5 bases not matched to a gene. The CDR3 loop spans 15 amino acids. The genes are TRBV9 and TRBJ2-3, with TRBD2 identical over 9 bases. This receptor was taken from a man aged 55 to 69 with acute or convalescent COVID-19. The sample taken for sequencing was peripheral blood. CDR3 amino acids: CASSVPSGIPDTQYF. The CDR3 DNA reads as TGTGCCAGCAGCGTCCCTAGCGGGATCCCAGATACGCAGTATTTT.